The rows below give T cell receptor beta chains drawn from one sample of a study of blood T cell repertoires in COVID-19. The assay was immunoSEQ multiplex PCR, and TCRdb's table has in-frame clones only and misses some. The data contain 30,000 to 40,000 clones, approximately 82% of them singletons. Source material: peripheral blood. The receptors derive from a man older than 75 with active or convalescent COVID-19. Each CDR3 is given with its conserved first and last residue. Fields, in order: V gene, clone size, J gene, D gene, CDR3 protein, CDR3 DNA. A D gene is named only where the DNA matches it firmly. Some rows have no size entry. The others give once, few or many, or a class for an expanded clone.

TRBV28	.	TRBJ2-7	.	CASSLFGLEQYF	TGTGCCAGCAGTTTATTTGGGCTCGAGCAGTACTTC
TRBV18	.	TRBJ1-3	.	CASSPRGSGNTIYF	TGTGCCAGCTCACCACGAGGCTCCGGAAACACCATATATTTT
TRBV19	.	TRBJ1-1	.	CATLAYDTEAFF	TGTGCCACCCTAGCCTACGACACTGAAGCTTTCTTT
TRBV7-6	.	TRBJ2-7	TRBD1	CASSLTGDRGTYEQYF	TGTGCCAGCAGCTTAACGGGGGACAGGGGGACCTACGAGCAGTACTTC
TRBV11-3	.	TRBJ2-3	.	CASSGLTDTQYF	TGTGCCAGCAGCGGACTCACAGATACGCAGTATTTT
TRBV24-1	.	TRBJ1-5	.	CATSSGVSNQPQHF	TGTGCCACCAGTTCCGGAGTTAGCAATCAGCCCCAGCATTTT
TRBV28	.	TRBJ2-5	TRBD1	CASSLQGAKETQYF	TGTGCCAGCAGTTTACAGGGGGCGAAAGAGACCCAGTACTTC
TRBV11-2	medium-sized	TRBJ1-2	TRBD1	CASSLALTGGDGYTF	TGTGCCAGCAGCTTAGCCCTGACAGGGGGCGATGGCTACACCTTC
TRBV5-8	once	TRBJ2-7	.	CASSLSAQRASYEQYF	TGTGCCAGCAGCCTATCAGCCCAGCGGGCCTCGTACGAGCAGTACTTC
TRBV6-5	medium-sized	TRBJ2-5	.	CASSYDSGETQYF	TGTGCCAGCAGTTATGACAGTGGCGAGACCCAGTACTTC
TRBV20-1	.	TRBJ2-7	TRBD1	CSASGTANTYEQYF	TGCAGTGCTAGTGGGACAGCCAACACCTACGAGCAGTACTTC
TRBV2	.	TRBJ2-1	TRBD2	CASSETSGRVSEQFF	TGTGCCAGCAGTGAGACTAGCGGGAGGGTCAGTGAGCAGTTCTTC
TRBV5-1	.	TRBJ2-3	TRBD2	CASRTDAGGTDTQYF	TGCGCCAGCAGAACAGATGCGGGGGGCACAGATACGCAGTATTTT
TRBV5-1	once	TRBJ2-3	TRBD2	CASSSRLADTDTQYF	TGCGCCAGCAGCTCCAGACTAGCGGACACAGATACGCAGTATTTT
TRBV10-1	.	TRBJ2-2	.	CASSREFGELFF	TGCGCCAGCAGCCGGGAGTTCGGGGAGCTGTTTTTT
TRBV28	.	TRBJ1-6	.	CASSTPRQGYSPLHF	TGTGCCAGCAGTACCCCCCGGCAGGGTTATTCACCCCTCCACTTT
TRBV5-1	once	TRBJ2-7	.	CASSLDTVYEQYF	TGCGCCAGCAGCTTGGATACGGTCTACGAGCAGTACTTC
TRBV7-9	.	TRBJ2-7	.	CASSAARGGETYEQYF	TGTGCCAGCAGCGCCGCCCGAGGGGGGGAAACCTACGAGCAGTACTTC
TRBV28	few	TRBJ2-1	TRBD2	CASSPFHSGRAKGNEQFF	TGTGCCAGCAGTCCTTTTCATAGCGGGAGGGCCAAAGGTAATGAGCAGTTCTTC
TRBV5-6	.	TRBJ2-1	TRBD2	CASSRTSGTVNEQFF	TGTGCCAGCAGCCGGACTAGTGGGACCGTCAATGAGCAGTTCTTC
TRBV24-1	.	TRBJ1-1	.	CATSAGQGLGTEAFF	TGTGCCACCAGTGCCGGACAAGGGTTGGGAACTGAAGCTTTCTTT
TRBV6-2/TRBV6-3	.	TRBJ1-2	TRBD1	CASSSPGQGYYGYTF	TGTGCCAGCAGTTCTCCGGGACAGGGGTACTATGGCTACACCTTC
TRBV7-2	.	TRBJ2-1	.	CASSLAGTSNNEQFF	TGTGCCAGCAGCTTAGCCGGGACATCCAACAATGAGCAGTTCTTC